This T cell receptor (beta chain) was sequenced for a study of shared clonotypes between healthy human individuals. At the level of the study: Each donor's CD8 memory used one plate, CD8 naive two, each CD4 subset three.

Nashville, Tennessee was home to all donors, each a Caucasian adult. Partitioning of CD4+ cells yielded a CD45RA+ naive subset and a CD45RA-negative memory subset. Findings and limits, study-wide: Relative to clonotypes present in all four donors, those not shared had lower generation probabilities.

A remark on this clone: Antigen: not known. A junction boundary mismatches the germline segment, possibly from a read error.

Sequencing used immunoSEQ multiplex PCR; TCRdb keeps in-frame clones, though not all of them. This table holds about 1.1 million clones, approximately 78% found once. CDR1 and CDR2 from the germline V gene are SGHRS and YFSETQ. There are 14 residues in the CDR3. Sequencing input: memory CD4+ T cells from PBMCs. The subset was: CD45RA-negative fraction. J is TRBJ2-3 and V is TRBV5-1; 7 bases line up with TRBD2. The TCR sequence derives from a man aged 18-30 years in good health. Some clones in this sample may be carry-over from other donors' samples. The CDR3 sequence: CASGRALGGDTQYF. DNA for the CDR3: TGCGCCAGTGGGAGGGCCCTTGGCGGAGATACGCAATATTTT.